One and the same sample provided the 32 T cell receptor beta chains below, sequenced in a study of blood T cell repertoires in COVID-19. The table came from immunoSEQ multiplex PCR; TCRdb's copy has only in-frame clones and leaves some out. The sample shows about 88,000 clones, around nine tenths of them seen only once. The material sequenced was peripheral blood. The receptors shown here come from a man aged 55 to 69 with acute or convalescent COVID-19.

The chain is built from TRBV20-1 and TRBJ2-3; TRBD1 might be the D (7 bases). This CDR3 has 16 residues. Trimming took off 3 bases at V and 1 base at J, with 17 bases between the two ends. Germline V gene data show CDR1 as DFQATT and CDR2 as SNEGSKA (reference sequence). The CDR3 DNA is TGCAGTGCTAGTTCGACAGGGACTTGGGGCACAGATACGCAGTATTTT. The encoded protein is CSASSTGTWGTDTQYF.

J is TRBJ1-5 and V is TRBV5-6; the match to TRBD1 covers 7 bases. Germline V gene data show CDR1 as SGHDT and CDR2 as YYEEEE. Trimming at V came to 0 bases and at J to 4 bases, leaving 10 bases not matched to a gene. The CDR3 has 17 residues. The CDR3 loop reads CASSLVRGTALNQPQHF. In DNA, the CDR3 is TGTGCCAGCAGCTTGGTACGTGGGACAGCTCTTAATCAGCCCCAGCATTTT. The full variable domain, with the rest looked up from reference TRBV5-6 and TRBJ1-5, is DAGVTQSPTHLIKTRGQQVTLRCSPKSGHDTVSWYQQALGQGPQFIFQYYEEEERQRGNFPDRFSGHQFPNYSSELNVNALLLGDSALYLCASSLVRGTALNQPQHFGDGTRLSIL.

V and J are TRBV29-1 and TRBJ2-7, with TRBD1 matching 7 bases. V shed 6 bases, J shed 6 bases, and the junction held 5 bases outside the gene matches. Germline loops: CDR1 SQVTM, CDR2 ANQGSEA. The CDR3 totals 11 residues. The CDR3: CSVTGAGEQYF. In nucleotides, the CDR3 is TGCAGCGTCACAGGGGCCGGCGAGCAGTACTTC.

In DNA, the CDR3 is TGTGCCAGCAGCTTCACGGACACGAACCTCTATGGCTACACCTTC. It encodes CASSFTDTNLYGYTF. The gene calls are TRBV7-8 and TRBJ1-2, with D possibly TRBD1 on 5 matching bases. Trimming shortened V by 3 bases and J by 4 bases, and 15 bases separated the two germline ends. Germline CDR1 and CDR2: SGHVS and FQNEAQ. This CDR3 contains 15 residues.

This clone was seen just once. V and J are TRBV7-9 and TRBJ2-1; D perhaps matches TRBD1 (5 bases). The germline V gene has CDR1 SEHNR and CDR2 FQNEAQ (reference sequence). CDR3 size: 12 residues. V lost 3 bases, J lost 8 bases, and 8 bases lay in between. In nucleotides, the CDR3 is TGTGCCAGCAGCTTCAGGGTCGATGAGCAGTTCTTC. Its protein is CASSFRVDEQFF.

This rearrangement joins TRBV10-2 to TRBJ1-3; D is perhaps TRBD1 (5 bases). The CDR3 covers 16 residues. Germline CDR1 and CDR2: WSHSY and SAAADI. V lost 6 bases and J lost 4, with 19 bases in between. This CDR3 is CASRGGTAMTGNTIYF. For the CDR3, the DNA is TGCGCCAGCAGGGGGGGAACAGCCATGACAGGAAACACCATATATTTT.

The chain links TRBV10-2 to TRBJ1-2; 9 bases fit TRBD1. The V segment lost 4 bases and the J segment 4 bases; nucleotides outside the gene matches: 4. The CDR3 covers 14 residues. Germline-derived CDR1 and CDR2 are WSHSY and SAAADI. The CDR3 spells CASSGGQGAYGYTF. CDR3 DNA sequence: TGCGCCAGCAGTGGGGGACAGGGAGCCTATGGCTACACCTTC.

This chain joins TRBV5-1 and TRBJ1-4, with no clear D. V was trimmed by 0 bases and J by 4 bases, leaving 7 bases between them. The CDR3 totals 14 residues. Germline V gives CDR1 SGHRS, CDR2 YFSETQ. CDR3 nucleotides: TGCGCCAGCAGCTTGGTAGAGTATAATGAAAAACTGTTTTTT. It specifies CASSLVEYNEKLFF.

The rearrangement links TRBV5-1 to TRBJ2-2; weak D call: TRBD1 (5 bases). The CDR3 covers 14 residues. Germline loops: CDR1 SGHRS, CDR2 YFSETQ. Trimming pared 0 bases from V and 6 bases from J, leaving 9 bases between. The CDR3 protein is CASSLGTRAGELFF. CDR3 DNA sequence: TGCGCCAGCAGCTTGGGGACAAGGGCCGGGGAGCTGTTTTTT.

The chain employs TRBV27 and TRBJ1-2; 7 nucleotides line up with TRBD1. The V gene end was trimmed by 5 bases and the J gene end by 10 bases; junction bases not matched to a gene: 16. Germline CDR1 is MNHEY and CDR2 is SMNVEV (reference sequence). The CDR3 is 15 amino acids. The DNA for the CDR3 is TGTGCCAGCAGTGCCCGTAGAGAAACAGGGGTTGACTACACCTTC. As protein: CASSARRETGVDYTF.

The sample holds one count of this clone. The V and J genes are TRBV6-2 or TRBV6-3 and TRBJ2-3; the D gene is possibly TRBD1 (6 bases). Germline V lookup: CDR1 MNHEY, CDR2 SVGEGT. Between the trimmed V and J ends, which lost 5 bases and 0 bases, there was a span of 12 bases. The CDR3 spans 15 residues. The CDR3 sequence: CASSPGVSSTDTQYF. The CDR3 DNA reads TGTGCCAGCAGTCCAGGGGTTTCTAGCACAGATACGCAGTATTTT.

CDR3 coding DNA: TGTGCCAGCAGCTCAAACACAGGGGGGAACTATGGCTACACCTTC. This translates into CASSSNTGGNYGYTF. The rearrangement uses TRBV7-2 and TRBJ1-2; 8 bases align to TRBD1. CDR1 and CDR2 from the germline V gene are SGHTA and FQGNSA. The V segment lost 4 bases and the J segment 2 bases; nucleotides outside the gene matches: 6. The CDR3 contains 15 residues.

The sample holds a few counts of this clone. The chain employs TRBV7-8 and TRBJ2-1; D not certain. Germline CDR1 reads SGHVS; CDR2 reads FQNEAQ. The CDR3 has 15 residues. Trimming removed 1 base at V and 1 base at J, with 8 bases between. The CDR3 loop reads CASSLDRGSYNEQFF. The CDR3 DNA is TGTGCCAGCAGCTTAGATCGCGGATCCTACAATGAGCAGTTCTTC.

The chain joins TRBV4-1 to TRBJ2-6; 9 nucleotides align to TRBD1. The CDR3 is made up of 18 amino acids. Germline V gene lookup returns CDR1 MGHRA and CDR2 YSYEKL. Trimming cost V 3 bases and J 0 bases; bases outside gene matches: 6. The CDR3 DNA sequence: TGCGCCAGCAGCCACTCCGGGACAGGGCCCTCTGGGGCCAACGTCCTGACTTTC. Protein sequence: CASSHSGTGPSGANVLTF.

This chain joins TRBV7-9 and TRBJ2-1; TRBD2 might be the D (6 bases). V lost 1 base to trimming and J lost 8 bases, with 6 bases between them. Germline CDR1 SEHNR, CDR2 FQNEAQ (reference sequence). This CDR3 is built from 12 residues. The CDR3 nucleotides read TGTGCCAGCAGCTTAGGGGGGGATGAGCAGTTCTTC. Amino acids: CASSLGGDEQFF. The complete variable domain, with remaining parts taken from reference TRBV7-9 and TRBJ2-1, reads DTGVSQNPRHKITKRGQNVTFRCDPISEHNRLYWYRQTLGQGPEFLTYFQNEAQLEKSRLLSDRFSAERPKGSFSTLEIQRTEQGDSAMYLCASSLGGDEQFFGPGTRLTVL.

V usage is TRBV11-3 and J usage is TRBJ1-4; TRBD1 matches 9 bases. J gave up 7 bases and V 5 bases, and 8 bases lay outside the gene matches. CDR1 and CDR2 (germline): SGHNT, YENEEA. This CDR3 contains 15 residues. The CDR3 bases are TGTGCCAGCAGCGAAGGCCGGGACAGGGTTGAAAAACTGTTTTTT. This translates into CASSEGRDRVEKLFF.

The chain uses TRBV6-5 and TRBJ1-5; possibly TRBD1 for D (5 bases). CDR1 and CDR2 from the germline V gene are MNHEY and SVGAGI. This CDR3 has 15 residues. V was trimmed by 6 bases and J by 7 bases, leaving 19 bases between them. The DNA for the CDR3 is TGTGCCAGCAGCGACTCGGGGGATCCCGGGCAGCCCCAGCATTTT. Translation gives CASSDSGDPGQPQHF.

The V gene is TRBV2, the J gene TRBJ1-5; D gene ambiguous. Trimming cost V 0 bases and J 4 bases, with 7 bases left between them. The CDR3 covers 14 residues. Germline lookup yields CDR1 SNHLY and CDR2 FYNNEI. The CDR3 DNA follows: TGTGCCAGCAGTGAAGCTCGAGGTAATCAGCCCCAGCATTTT. This translates into CASSEARGNQPQHF. The variable domain in full, completed from reference TRBV2 and TRBJ1-5, reads EPEVTQTPSHQVTQMGQEVILRCVPISNHLYFYWYRQILGQKVEFLVSFYNNEISEKSEIFDDQFSVERPDGSNFTLKIRSTKLEDSAMYFCASSEARGNQPQHFGDGTRLSIL.

The chain uses TRBV6-5 and TRBJ2-7; TRBD2 might be the D (6 bases). V dropped 6 bases and J dropped 0 bases, with 15 bases sitting between them. Germline V gene sequence: CDR1 MNHEY, CDR2 SVGAGI. The CDR3 runs to 15 residues. In DNA, the CDR3 is TGTGCCAGCAGCGACCTCTATAGCGGCTCCTACGAGCAGTACTTC. It translates to CASSDLYSGSYEQYF.

This rearrangement joins TRBV5-4 to TRBJ2-3; TRBD2 might be the D (5 bases). CDR1 is SGHNT, CDR2 YYREEE, per germline (reference sequence). The CDR3 runs 16 residues. V lost 3 bases and J lost 1, with 15 bases in between. CDR3 DNA sequence: TGTGCCAGCAGCTCAGGAGCGGAAGACGGCACAGATACGCAGTATTTT. Amino acid sequence: CASSSGAEDGTDTQYF.

This clone was observed a single time. J is TRBJ1-5 and V is TRBV21-1; the table calls TRBD1, which could not be checked here. TRBV21-1 is classified as a pseudogene. The CDR3 consists of 18 residues. CDR3 bases: TGTGCCAGCAGCAAGCCCGAGGGACAGGGCAGGGGCAATCAGCCCCAGCATTTT. Protein: CASSKPEGQGRGNQPQHF.

J is TRBJ2-5 and V is TRBV2; 9 bases fit TRBD2. Trimming took 4 bases from V and 1 from J; bases not matched to a gene: 4. This CDR3 comprises 15 residues. Germline V gene sequence: CDR1 SNHLY, CDR2 FYNNEI. As DNA, the CDR3 is TGTGCCAGCAGTGGACTAGCGGCCAGCCAAGAGACCCAGTACTTC. It is translated as CASSGLAASQETQYF.

This sequence joins TRBV6-5 and TRBJ1-6; D not certain. Germline values: CDR1 MNHEY, CDR2 SVGAGI. This CDR3 region has 14 residues. V lost 5 bases and J 4 bases, leaving 9 bases between the germline ends. In DNA, the CDR3 is TGTGCCAGCAGTATGTCCCCGTATAATTCACCCCTCCACTTT. It encodes CASSMSPYNSPLHF.

The chain recombines TRBV15 with TRBJ1-3; 7 bases are shared with TRBD1. This CDR3 has 16 amino acids. The germline V gene has CDR1 LNHNV and CDR2 YYDKDF (reference sequence). V was pared by 0 bases and J by 2 bases, with 4 bases of the junction left unmatched. CDR3 loop: CATSRDPGGTGNTIYF. CDR3 coding DNA: TGTGCCACCAGCAGAGACCCAGGGGGAACTGGAAACACCATATATTTT.

The V and J genes are TRBV5-1 and TRBJ2-3, with D maybe TRBD2 (5 bases). CDR3 length equals 16 residues. Trimming removed 1 base from V and 0 bases from J, with 12 bases in between. Germline CDR1 and CDR2: SGHRS and YFSETQ. The CDR3, as DNA: TGCGCCAGCAGCTTGTCGGCTAGCAGGAGCACAGATACGCAGTATTTT. Encoded protein: CASSLSASRSTDTQYF.

This chain links TRBV28 with TRBJ2-7; 8 bases are a match to TRBD2. The CDR3 covers 16 residues. CDR1 and CDR2 from the germline V gene are MDHEN and SYDVKM. Unmatched junction bases numbered 12, after V lost 4 bases and J lost 4 bases. The CDR3 loop is CASSSPQGGRLYEQYF. The DNA for the CDR3 is TGTGCCAGCAGTTCTCCCCAGGGCGGGAGGTTGTACGAGCAGTACTTC.

This clone was detected once. The rearrangement joins TRBV29-1 to TRBJ2-1; D ambiguous. This CDR3 is 10 amino acids long. Trimming stripped 7 bases from V and 3 bases from J, with 4 bases between. CDR1 and CDR2 from the germline V gene are SQVTM and ANQGSEA. This CDR3 reads CSASYNEQFF. CDR3 nucleotides: TGCAGCGCTAGCTACAATGAGCAGTTCTTC.

V gene TRBV27 combines with J gene TRBJ2-1, with 15 bases identical to TRBD2. The CDR3 consists of 19 residues. The ends lost 5 bases at V and 0 bases at J; junction bases unmatched: 8. Germline CDR1 is MNHEY and CDR2 is SMNVEV (reference sequence). The CDR3 DNA follows: TGTGCCAGCAGTACAACCGGGACTAGCGGGAGGTTCTCCTACAATGAGCAGTTCTTC. This encodes CASSTTGTSGRFSYNEQFF.

V gene TRBV2 combines with J gene TRBJ2-2; perhaps TRBD2 as D (6 bases). The CDR3 sequence is 14 residues long. Trimming took off 6 bases at V and 0 bases at J, with 8 bases between the two ends. Germline CDR1 SNHLY, CDR2 FYNNEI. The CDR3 sequence is CASRGTANTGELFF. In nucleotides, the CDR3 is TGTGCCAGCAGGGGGACTGCGAACACCGGGGAGCTGTTTTTT.

This chain connects TRBV19 to TRBJ2-1, with 7 bases lining up with TRBD2. V shed 7 bases and J 9 bases; nucleotides not matched to a gene: 12. The CDR3 extends over 14 amino acids. CDR1 is LNHDA, CDR2 SQIVND, per germline (reference sequence). The chain's CDR3 is CASTPWEGRGEQFF. DNA for the CDR3: TGTGCCAGTACTCCGTGGGAGGGAAGGGGTGAGCAGTTCTTC.

CDR3 protein: CASSLQSRGEAFF. The CDR3 nucleotides read TGTGCCAGCAGCTTGCAGTCCCGGGGTGAAGCTTTCTTT. The V and J genes are TRBV5-5 and TRBJ1-1; the D is unclear. The CDR3 sequence is 13 residues long. The germline V and J ends were trimmed by 1 base and 7 bases, with 11 bases remaining between them. Germline V gene lookup returns CDR1 SGHKS and CDR2 YYEKEE (reference sequence).

CDR3: CSVAWTAYNEQFF. CDR3 nucleotide sequence: TGCAGCGTTGCCTGGACAGCCTACAATGAGCAGTTCTTC. V and J are TRBV29-1 and TRBJ2-1, with D possibly being TRBD1 (6 bases). The germline gives CDR1 SQVTM, CDR2 ANQGSEA. CDR3 length: 13 residues. V dropped 4 bases and J dropped 2 bases, with 9 bases sitting between them.